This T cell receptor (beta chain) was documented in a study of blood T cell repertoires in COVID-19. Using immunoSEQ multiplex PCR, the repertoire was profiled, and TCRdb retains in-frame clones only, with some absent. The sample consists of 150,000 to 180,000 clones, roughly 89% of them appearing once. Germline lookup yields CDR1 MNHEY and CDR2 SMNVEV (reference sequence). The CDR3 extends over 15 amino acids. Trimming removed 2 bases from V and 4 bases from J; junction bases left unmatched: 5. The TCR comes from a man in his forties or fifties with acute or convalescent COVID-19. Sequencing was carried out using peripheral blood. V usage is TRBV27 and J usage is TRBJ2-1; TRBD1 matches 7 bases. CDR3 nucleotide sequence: TGTGCCAGCAGTTTAGAGGGGGCTAGTTACAATGAGCAGTTCTTC. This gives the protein CASSLEGASYNEQFF.